What follows are 10 T cell receptor beta chains derived from one specimen sequenced in a study of early T cells in non-severe SARS-CoV-2 infection. MiXCR, run by TCRdb on the 5' RACE reads, gives a single entry per CDR3 protein. The data show about 64,000 distinct CDR3 sequences, about 11% seen once. Source: whole blood, taken at baseline. The receptors were gathered from an adult who was a healthcare worker with PCR-confirmed SARS-CoV-2 infection or an uninfected control (not recorded which).

The chain couples TRBV18 to TRBJ1-1; D remains unclear. Trimming took off 3 bases at V and 1 base at J, with 9 bases between the two ends. The germline V gene encodes CDR1 KGHSH and CDR2 LQKENI. The CDR3 sequence is 14 residues long. The CDR3 sequence is CASSPMAKNTEAFF. The CDR3 DNA sequence: TGTGCCAGCTCACCGATGGCAAAGAACACTGAAGCTTTCTTT.

This clonotype was observed many times. The rearrangement joins TRBV12-3 or TRBV12-4 to TRBJ2-7; D gene ambiguous. This CDR3 has 11 residues. V was trimmed by 0 bases and J by 9 bases, leaving 6 bases between them. CDR3 loop: CASSLASGQYF. CDR3 bases: TGTGCCAGCAGTTTAGCTTCCGGGCAGTACTTC.

In its sample, this clonotype was seen a few times. The chain recombines TRBV7-9 with TRBJ2-7; D is tentatively TRBD1 or TRBD2 (5 bases each). V lost 5 bases and J lost 5, with 13 bases in between. This CDR3 has 13 amino acids. The V gene's germline CDR1 is SEHNR and CDR2 FQNEAQ (reference sequence). The CDR3, as DNA: TGTGCCAGCAGCCACCGGGACCACAACGAGCAGTACTTC. The encoded protein is CASSHRDHNEQYF.

The chain couples TRBV20-1 to TRBJ2-3; TRBD2 matches 7 bases. The CDR3 is made up of 16 amino acids. V shed 2 bases, J shed 3 bases, and the junction held 11 bases outside the gene matches. CDR1 is DFQATT, CDR2 SNEGSKA, per germline (reference sequence). CDR3 sequence (DNA): TGCAGTGCTAGATCTCTATCCGGGGGGAGGACAGATACGCAGTATTTT. It encodes CSARSLSGGRTDTQYF.

This clonotype was seen only a few times. This chain joins TRBV18 and TRBJ1-2; possibly TRBD1 for D (5 bases). The CDR3 has 15 amino acids. V was cut by 3 bases and J by 2 bases, with 13 bases left in between. CDR1 and CDR2 from the germline V gene are KGHSH and LQKENI. CDR3 amino acids: CASSPSRGVNYGYTF. CDR3 nucleotides: TGTGCCAGCTCACCGTCCCGGGGGGTGAACTATGGCTACACCTTC.

This clonotype was counted at least ten times. The chain couples TRBV12-3 or TRBV12-4 to TRBJ1-5; D is uncertain. The V end lost 3 bases, the J end lost 6 bases, and 6 bases lay between the germline ends. The CDR3 totals 12 residues. CDR3 residues: CASSLNTQPQHF. Here the CDR3 DNA reads TGTGCCAGCAGTTTGAATACTCAGCCCCAGCATTTT.

The V and J genes are TRBV10-1 and TRBJ1-1, with 10 nucleotides matching TRBD1. The V segment lost 0 bases and the J segment 1 base; nucleotides outside the gene matches: 11. CDR1 and CDR2 (germline): WNHNN, SYGVQD (reference sequence). This CDR3 has 19 residues. CDR3 protein: CASSESPWTGGRWNTEAFF. The DNA for the CDR3 is TGCGCCAGCAGTGAGTCGCCGTGGACAGGGGGTCGATGGAACACTGAAGCTTTCTTT.

Only a few counts were recorded for this clonotype. The rearrangement uses TRBV11-2 and TRBJ2-2; 13 bases align to TRBD2. Germline V gene sequence: CDR1 SGHAT, CDR2 FQNNGV. The CDR3 sequence is 17 residues long. The J segment lost 5 bases and the V segment lost 8 bases, leaving 11 bases of the junction unmatched. CDR3 nucleotides: TGTGCCAGCCACCGATGGACTAGCGGGGGCCTTACCGGGGAGCTGTTTTTT. This gives the protein CASHRWTSGGLTGELFF. The full variable domain, rest sourced from reference TRBV11-2 and TRBJ2-2, is EAGVAQSPRYKIIEKRQSVAFWCNPISGHATLYWYQQILGQGPKLLIQFQNNGVVDDSQLPKDRFSAERLKGVDSTLKIQPAKLEDSAVYLCASHRWTSGGLTGELFFGEGSRLTVL.

This chain uses TRBV10-3 with TRBJ1-3; D gene unclear. Germline V gives CDR1 ENHRY, CDR2 SYGVKD. Trimming cost V 3 bases and J 7 bases, with 19 bases left between them. The CDR3 length is 16 residues. The CDR3 sequence is CAISDKDLSQGNTIYF. The CDR3 DNA reads as TGTGCCATCAGTGATAAGGACCTCTCTCAAGGGAACACCATATATTTT.

The gene calls are TRBV7-3 and TRBJ1-5, with no clear D. V was clipped by 3 bases and J by 1 base, with 4 bases between them. Germline lookup yields CDR1 SGHTA and CDR2 FQGTGA. CDR3 length: 13 amino acids. The CDR3 protein is CASSLDSNQPQHF. CDR3 in DNA: TGTGCCAGCAGCTTGGACAGCAATCAGCCCCAGCATTTT.